Sequencing of this T cell receptor beta chain was carried out in a study of blood T cells in healthy people across ages. For the study at large: About one barcoded beta molecule per two T cells came from capture by template switching. Findings of the study overall: Researchers deemed the diversity estimates from one million T cells underestimates. Among long-lived donors, naive CD4+ cells were more numerous and diversity higher than in aged donors.

The CDR3 totals 12 residues. V lost 1 base and J 7 bases, leaving 5 bases between the germline ends. Per the germline V gene, CDR1 is KGHDR and CDR2 is SFDVKD. Note on this clonotype: Its antigen is undetermined.

PCR was performed a second time for 7 to 11 cycles using a sample-barcoded 5' primer and a J-beta primer mix. TCRdb reprocessed the 5' RACE reads via MiXCR and lists one record per CDR3 protein. Among more than 1.4 million distinct CDR3 sequences listed, 42% were seen once. Material: blood. This clonotype originated in a woman aged 18-29 years in good health. The rearrangement joins TRBV24-1 to TRBJ2-3; D gene ambiguous. The CDR3 protein is CATSDLSYTQYF. In DNA form, the CDR3 reads TGTGCCACCAGTGATTTATCATATACGCAGTATTTT.